The entry below describes one T cell receptor beta chain. Its antigen is still unknown. The germline V and J ends were trimmed by 2 bases and 7 bases, with 10 bases remaining between them. Germline assignment: CDR1 SGHRS and CDR2 YFSETQ. CDR3 length: 12 amino acids. Roughly 0.45 to 1 ug RNA was reverse transcribed with random hexamers. The authors amplified TCR beta CDR3 across 54 Vbeta and 13 Jbeta using immunoSEQ multiplex PCR. TCRdb re-derived calls from the immunoSEQ multiplex PCR reads in MiXCR, one entry per CDR3 protein. The table records about 90,000 distinct CDR3 sequences, about 93% of them present only once. These data belong to a study of CD8 T cells in Susac syndrome. In blood CD8+ and CD4+ T cells, TCR beta underwent sequencing. General observations from the study: Regarding the TCR sequencing and HLA analysis, the study admitted that a relatively small number of individuals were involved.

The sequenced sample was CD8+ T cells from PBMCs. The chain recombines TRBV5-1 with TRBJ2-7; D ambiguous. The sequence was collected from a human donor in good health. The DNA for the CDR3 is TGCGCCAGCAGCTTCGACTCGGCGGAGCAGTACTTC. This codes for CASSFDSAEQYF.